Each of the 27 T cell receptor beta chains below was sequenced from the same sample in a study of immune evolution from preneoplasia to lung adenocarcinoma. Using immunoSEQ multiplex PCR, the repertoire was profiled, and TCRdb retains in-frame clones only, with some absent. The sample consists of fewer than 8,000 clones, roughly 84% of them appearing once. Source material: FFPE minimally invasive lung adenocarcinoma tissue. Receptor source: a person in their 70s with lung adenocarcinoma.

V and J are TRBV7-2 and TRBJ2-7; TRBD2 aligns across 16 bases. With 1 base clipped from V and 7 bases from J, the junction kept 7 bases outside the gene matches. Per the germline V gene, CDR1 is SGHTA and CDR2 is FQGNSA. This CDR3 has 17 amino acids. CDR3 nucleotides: TGTGCCAGCAGCTTAGAGGGGACTAGCGGGAGGGCCGGGGAGCAGTACTTC. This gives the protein CASSLEGTSGRAGEQYF. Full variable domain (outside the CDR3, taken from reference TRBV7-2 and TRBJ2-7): GAGVSQSPSNKVTEKGKDVELRCDPISGHTALYWYRQSLGQGLEFLIYFQGNSAPDKSGLPSDRFSAERTGGSVSTLTIQRTQQEDSAVYLCASSLEGTSGRAGEQYFGPGTRLTVT.

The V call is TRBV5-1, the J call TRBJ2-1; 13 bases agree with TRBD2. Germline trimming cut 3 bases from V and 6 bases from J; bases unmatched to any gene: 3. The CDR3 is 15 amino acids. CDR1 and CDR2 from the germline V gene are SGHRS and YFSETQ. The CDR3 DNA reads TGCGCCAGCAGCTCAGGACTAGCGGGAGTCAATGAGCAGTTCTTC. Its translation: CASSSGLAGVNEQFF.

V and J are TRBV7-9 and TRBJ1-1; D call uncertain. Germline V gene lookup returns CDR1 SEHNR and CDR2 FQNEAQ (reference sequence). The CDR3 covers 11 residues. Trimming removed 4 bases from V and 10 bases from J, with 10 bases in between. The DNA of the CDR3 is TGTGCCAGCAGCTCTAGTATGGTAGCTTTCTTT. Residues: CASSSSMVAFF.

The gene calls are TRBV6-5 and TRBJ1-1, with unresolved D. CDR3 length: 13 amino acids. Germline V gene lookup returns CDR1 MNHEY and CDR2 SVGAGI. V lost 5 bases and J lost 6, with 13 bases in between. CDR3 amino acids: CASSRVAGPEAFF. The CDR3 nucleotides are TGTGCCAGCAGTAGGGTGGCAGGCCCTGAAGCTTTCTTT.

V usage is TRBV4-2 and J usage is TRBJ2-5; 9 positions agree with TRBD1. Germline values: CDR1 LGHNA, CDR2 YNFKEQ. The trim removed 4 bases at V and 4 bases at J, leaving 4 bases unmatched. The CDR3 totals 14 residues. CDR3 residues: CASSRTGVGETQYF. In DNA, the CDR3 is TGTGCCAGCAGCCGGACAGGGGTGGGAGAGACCCAGTACTTC.

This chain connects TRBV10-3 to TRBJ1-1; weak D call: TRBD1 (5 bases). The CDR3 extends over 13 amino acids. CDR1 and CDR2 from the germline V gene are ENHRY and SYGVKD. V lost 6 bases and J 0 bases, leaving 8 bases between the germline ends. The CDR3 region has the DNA TGTGCCATCAGGGGGGGAGTGAACACTGAAGCTTTCTTT. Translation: CAIRGGVNTEAFF.

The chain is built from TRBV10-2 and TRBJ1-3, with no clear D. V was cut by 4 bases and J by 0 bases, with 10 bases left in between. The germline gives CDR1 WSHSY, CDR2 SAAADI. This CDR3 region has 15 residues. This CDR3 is CASSVSASSGNTIYF. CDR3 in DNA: TGCGCCAGCAGTGTATCGGCCAGCTCTGGAAACACCATATATTTT.

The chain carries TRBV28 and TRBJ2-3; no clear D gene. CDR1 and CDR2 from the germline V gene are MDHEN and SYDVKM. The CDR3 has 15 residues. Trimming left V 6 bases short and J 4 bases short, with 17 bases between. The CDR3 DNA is TGTGCCAGCAGCTTGTTGACGGTCCAGGCAGATACGCAGTATTTT. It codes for CASSLLTVQADTQYF. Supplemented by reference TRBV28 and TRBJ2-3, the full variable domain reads DVKVTQSSRYLVKRTGEKVFLECVQDMDHENMFWYRQDPGLGLRLIYFSYDVKMKEKGDIPEGYSVSREKKERFSLILESASTNQTSMYLCASSLLTVQADTQYFGPGTRLTVL.

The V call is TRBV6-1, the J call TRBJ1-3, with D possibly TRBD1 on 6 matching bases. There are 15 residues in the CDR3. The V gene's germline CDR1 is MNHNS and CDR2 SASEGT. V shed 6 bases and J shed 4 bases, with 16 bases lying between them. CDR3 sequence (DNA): TGTGCCAGCAGGACAGGTTCTGGGGAAGGAAACACCATATATTTT. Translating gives CASRTGSGEGNTIYF.

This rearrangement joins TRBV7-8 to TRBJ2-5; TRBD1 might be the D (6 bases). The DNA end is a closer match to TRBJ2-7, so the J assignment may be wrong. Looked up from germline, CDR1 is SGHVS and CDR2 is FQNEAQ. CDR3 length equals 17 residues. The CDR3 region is CASSYSLTGGLTYEQYF. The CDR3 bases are TGTGCCAGCAGCTACTCACTGACAGGAGGCCTCACCTACGAGCAGTACTTC.

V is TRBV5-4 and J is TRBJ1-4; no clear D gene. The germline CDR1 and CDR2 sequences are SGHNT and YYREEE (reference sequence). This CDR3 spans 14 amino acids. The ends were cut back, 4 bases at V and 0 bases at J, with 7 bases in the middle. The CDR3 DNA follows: TGTGCCAGCAGCCCGTATGCAACTAATGAAAAACTGTTTTTT. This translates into CASSPYATNEKLFF. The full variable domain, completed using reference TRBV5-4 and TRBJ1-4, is ETGVTQSPTHLIKTRGQQVTLRCSSQSGHNTVSWYQQALGQGPQFIFQYYREEENGRGNFPPRFSGLQFPNYSSELNVNALELDDSALYLCASSPYATNEKLFFGSGTQLSVL.

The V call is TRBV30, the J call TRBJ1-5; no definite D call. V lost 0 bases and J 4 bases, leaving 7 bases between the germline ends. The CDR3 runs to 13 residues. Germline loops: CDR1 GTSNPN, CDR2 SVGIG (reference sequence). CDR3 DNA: TGTGCCTGGAGTGTAGCTGGGAATCAGCCCCAGCATTTT. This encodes CAWSVAGNQPQHF.

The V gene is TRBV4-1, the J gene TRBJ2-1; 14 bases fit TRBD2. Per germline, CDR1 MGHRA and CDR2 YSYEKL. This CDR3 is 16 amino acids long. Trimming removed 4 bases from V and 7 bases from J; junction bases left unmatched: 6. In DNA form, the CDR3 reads TGCGCCAGCAGCCTTCCGGGACTAGCGGGAGCAAATGAGCAGTTCTTC. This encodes CASSLPGLAGANEQFF.

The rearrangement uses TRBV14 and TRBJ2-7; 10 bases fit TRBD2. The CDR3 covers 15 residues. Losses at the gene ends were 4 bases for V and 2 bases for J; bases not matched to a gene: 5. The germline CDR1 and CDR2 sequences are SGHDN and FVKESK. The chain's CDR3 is CASSPSGSSPYEQYF. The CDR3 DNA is TGTGCCAGCAGCCCTAGCGGGAGTTCCCCCTACGAGCAGTACTTC.

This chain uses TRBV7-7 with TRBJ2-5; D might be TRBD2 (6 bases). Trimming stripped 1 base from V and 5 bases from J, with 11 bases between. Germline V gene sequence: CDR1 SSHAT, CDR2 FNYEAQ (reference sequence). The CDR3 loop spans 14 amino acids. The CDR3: CASSLELASETQYF. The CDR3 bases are TGTGCCAGCAGCTTAGAGCTAGCGTCTGAGACCCAGTACTTC.

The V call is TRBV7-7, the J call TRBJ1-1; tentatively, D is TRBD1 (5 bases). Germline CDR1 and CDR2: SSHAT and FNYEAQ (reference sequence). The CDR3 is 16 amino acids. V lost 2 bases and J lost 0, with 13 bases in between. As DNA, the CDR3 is TGTGCCAGCAGCTTAAATCAGGGACCTGTGAACACTGAAGCTTTCTTT. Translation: CASSLNQGPVNTEAFF.

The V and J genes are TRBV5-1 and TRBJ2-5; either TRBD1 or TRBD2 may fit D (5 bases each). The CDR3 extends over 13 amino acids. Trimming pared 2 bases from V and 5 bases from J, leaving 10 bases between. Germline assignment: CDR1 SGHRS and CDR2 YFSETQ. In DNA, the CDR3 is TGCGCCAGCAGCTTACAAGGGACGGAGACCCAGTACTTC. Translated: CASSLQGTETQYF.

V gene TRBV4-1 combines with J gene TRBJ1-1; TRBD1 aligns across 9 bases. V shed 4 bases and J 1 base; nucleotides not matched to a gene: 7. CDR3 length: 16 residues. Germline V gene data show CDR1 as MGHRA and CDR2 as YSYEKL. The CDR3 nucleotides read TGCGCCAGCAGCCCTCACAGGGGGCAAAGGAACACTGAAGCTTTCTTT. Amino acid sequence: CASSPHRGQRNTEAFF.

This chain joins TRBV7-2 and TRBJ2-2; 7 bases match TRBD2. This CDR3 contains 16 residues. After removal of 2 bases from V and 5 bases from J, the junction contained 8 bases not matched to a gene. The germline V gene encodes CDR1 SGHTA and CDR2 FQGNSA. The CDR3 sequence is CASSLSAGVRTGELFF. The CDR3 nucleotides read TGTGCCAGCAGCTTATCTGCGGGGGTGAGAACCGGGGAGCTGTTTTTT.

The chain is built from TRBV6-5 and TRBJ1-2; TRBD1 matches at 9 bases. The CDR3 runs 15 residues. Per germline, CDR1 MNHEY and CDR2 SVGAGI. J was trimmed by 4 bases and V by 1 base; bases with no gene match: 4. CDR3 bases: TGTGCCAGCAGTTACTACCAACAGGGGGCCTATGGCTACACCTTC. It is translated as CASSYYQQGAYGYTF.

CDR3 DNA sequence: TGTGCCAGTAGTATAGGGGGTGGGGCCAATGAAAAACTGTTTTTT. This translates into CASSIGGGANEKLFF. The rearrangement joins TRBV19 to TRBJ1-4; tentative D call: TRBD1 (5 bases). Trimming removed 1 base at V and 5 bases at J, with 11 bases between. Germline values: CDR1 LNHDA, CDR2 SQIVND (reference sequence). This CDR3 contains 15 residues.

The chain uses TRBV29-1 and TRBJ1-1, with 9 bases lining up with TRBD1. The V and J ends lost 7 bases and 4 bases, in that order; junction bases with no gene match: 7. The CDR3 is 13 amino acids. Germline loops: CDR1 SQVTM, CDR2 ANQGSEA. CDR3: CSGGQGLSTEAFF. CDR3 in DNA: TGCAGCGGGGGACAGGGTCTTAGCACTGAAGCTTTCTTT.

CDR3 protein: CASSLGVRAEAFF. CDR3 DNA: TGTGCCAGCAGCTTGGGGGTCCGGGCTGAAGCTTTCTTT. The chain couples TRBV5-4 to TRBJ1-1; no firm D call. The CDR3 is 13 amino acids. The V end lost 0 bases, the J end lost 6 bases, and 9 bases lay between the germline ends. Germline-derived CDR1 and CDR2 are SGHNT and YYREEE (reference sequence).

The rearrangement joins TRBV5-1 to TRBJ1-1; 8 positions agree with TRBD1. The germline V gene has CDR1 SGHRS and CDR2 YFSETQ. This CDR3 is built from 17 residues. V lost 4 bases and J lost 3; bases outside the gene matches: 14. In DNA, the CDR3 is TGCGCCAGCAGCCCCCAGACAGGGGTTTTTAGGGACACTGAAGCTTTCTTT. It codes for CASSPQTGVFRDTEAFF.

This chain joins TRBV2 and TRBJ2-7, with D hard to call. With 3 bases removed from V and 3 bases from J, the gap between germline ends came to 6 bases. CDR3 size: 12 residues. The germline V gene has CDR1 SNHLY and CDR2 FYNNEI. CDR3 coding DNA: TGTGCCAGCAGTGATAATGGCTACGAGCAGTACTTC. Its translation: CASSDNGYEQYF.

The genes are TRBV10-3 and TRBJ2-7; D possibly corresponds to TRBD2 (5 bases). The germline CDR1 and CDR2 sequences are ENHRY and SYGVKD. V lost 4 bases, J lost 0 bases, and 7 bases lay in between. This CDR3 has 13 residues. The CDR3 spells CAISVGSSYEQYF. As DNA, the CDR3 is TGTGCCATCAGTGTTGGGAGCTCCTACGAGCAGTACTTC.

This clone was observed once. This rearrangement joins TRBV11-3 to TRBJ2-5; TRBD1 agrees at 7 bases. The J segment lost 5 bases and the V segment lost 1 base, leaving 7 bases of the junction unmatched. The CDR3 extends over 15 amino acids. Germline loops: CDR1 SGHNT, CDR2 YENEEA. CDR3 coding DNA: TGTGCCAGCAGCTTAGGGACAGGAAGGTCGGAGACCCAGTACTTC. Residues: CASSLGTGRSETQYF.